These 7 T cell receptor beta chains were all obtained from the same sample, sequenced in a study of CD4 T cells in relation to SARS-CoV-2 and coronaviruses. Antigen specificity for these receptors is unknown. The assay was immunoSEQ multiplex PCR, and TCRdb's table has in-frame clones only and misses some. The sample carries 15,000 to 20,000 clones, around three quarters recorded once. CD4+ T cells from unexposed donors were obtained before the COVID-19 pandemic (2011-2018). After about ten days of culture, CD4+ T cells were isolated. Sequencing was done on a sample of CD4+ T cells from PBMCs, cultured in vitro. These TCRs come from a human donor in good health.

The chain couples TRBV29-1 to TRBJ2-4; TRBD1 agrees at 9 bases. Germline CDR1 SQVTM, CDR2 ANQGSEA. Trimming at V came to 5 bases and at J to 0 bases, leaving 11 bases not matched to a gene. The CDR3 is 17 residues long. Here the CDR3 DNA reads TGCAGCGTTATGGGACAGGGAGGAATCCTAGCCAAAAACATTCAGTACTTC. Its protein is CSVMGQGGILAKNIQYF.

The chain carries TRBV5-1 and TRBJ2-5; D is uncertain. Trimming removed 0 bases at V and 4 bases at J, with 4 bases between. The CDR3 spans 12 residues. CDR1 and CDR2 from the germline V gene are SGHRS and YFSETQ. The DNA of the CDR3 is TGCGCCAGCAGCTTGGCCGCAGAGACCCAGTACTTC. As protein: CASSLAAETQYF. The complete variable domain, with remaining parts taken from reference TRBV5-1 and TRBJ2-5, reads KAGVTQTPRYLIKTRGQQVTLSCSPISGHRSVSWYQQTPGQGLQFLFEYFSETQRNKGNFPGRFSGRQFSNSRSEMNVSTLELGDSALYLCASSLAAETQYFGPGTRLLVL.

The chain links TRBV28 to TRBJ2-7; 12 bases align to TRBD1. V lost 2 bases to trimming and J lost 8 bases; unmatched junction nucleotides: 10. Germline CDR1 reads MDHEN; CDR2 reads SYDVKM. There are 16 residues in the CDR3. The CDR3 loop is CASSLLRGTGGSQQYF. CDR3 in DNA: TGTGCCAGCAGTTTACTGCGGGGGACAGGGGGCAGTCAGCAGTACTTC.

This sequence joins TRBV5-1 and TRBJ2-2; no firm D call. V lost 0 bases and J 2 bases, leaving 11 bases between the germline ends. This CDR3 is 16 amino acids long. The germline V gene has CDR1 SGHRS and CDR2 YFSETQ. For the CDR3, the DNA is TGCGCCAGCAGCTTGGGTAGGAGACGTAACACCGGGGAGCTGTTTTTT. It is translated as CASSLGRRRNTGELFF.

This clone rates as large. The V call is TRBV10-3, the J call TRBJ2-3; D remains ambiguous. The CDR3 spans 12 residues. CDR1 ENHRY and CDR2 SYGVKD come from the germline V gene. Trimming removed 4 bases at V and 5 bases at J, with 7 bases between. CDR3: CAISGVGDTQYF. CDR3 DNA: TGTGCCATCAGTGGTGTGGGAGATACGCAGTATTTT.

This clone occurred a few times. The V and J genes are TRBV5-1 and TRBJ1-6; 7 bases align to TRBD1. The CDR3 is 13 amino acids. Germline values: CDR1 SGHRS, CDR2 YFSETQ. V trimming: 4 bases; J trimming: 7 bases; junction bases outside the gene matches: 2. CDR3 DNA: TGCGCCAGCAGCGAGGGACAGAATTCACCCCTCCACTTT. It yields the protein CASSEGQNSPLHF.

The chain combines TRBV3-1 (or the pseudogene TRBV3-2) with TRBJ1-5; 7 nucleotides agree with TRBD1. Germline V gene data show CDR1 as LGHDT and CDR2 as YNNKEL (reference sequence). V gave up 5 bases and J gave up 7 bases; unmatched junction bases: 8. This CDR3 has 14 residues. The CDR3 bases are TGTGCCAGCAGCGGGACAGTAGCGACGCAGCCCCAGCATTTT. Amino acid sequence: CASSGTVATQPQHF.